What follows is one T cell receptor beta chain and its context. No antigen is known for it. This entry belongs to a study of long-term antiretroviral therapy in people with HIV. Sequencing relied on immunoSEQ assay v3.0, run at survey level. Some clones are missing from TCRdb's copy, which holds only in-frame ones; the method was immunoSEQ multiplex PCR. Counted here are 20,000 to 30,000 clones, more than 75% occurring once; the ten biggest clones make up 7% to 10%. Study-wide findings and caveats: Clones showing expansion before ART dominated the repertoire at all time points.

Treated in the United States were all of the participants with HIV. The source of this sequence is a man between 35 and 55 years old with HIV. This sample comprised unsorted PBMCs, obtained about 5 years after starting antiretroviral therapy.

The CDR3 sequence is CASSWGWGPKTYEQYF. DNA of the CDR3: TGTGCCAGCAGTTGGGGATGGGGACCTAAAACCTACGAGCAGTACTTC. The J gene is TRBJ2-7, the V gene TRBV27, with D perhaps being TRBD1 or TRBD2 (5 bases each). The CDR3 spans 16 residues. The V end was cut by 4 bases, the J end by 2 bases, with 18 bases between. Germline CDR1 is MNHEY and CDR2 is SMNVEV (reference sequence).